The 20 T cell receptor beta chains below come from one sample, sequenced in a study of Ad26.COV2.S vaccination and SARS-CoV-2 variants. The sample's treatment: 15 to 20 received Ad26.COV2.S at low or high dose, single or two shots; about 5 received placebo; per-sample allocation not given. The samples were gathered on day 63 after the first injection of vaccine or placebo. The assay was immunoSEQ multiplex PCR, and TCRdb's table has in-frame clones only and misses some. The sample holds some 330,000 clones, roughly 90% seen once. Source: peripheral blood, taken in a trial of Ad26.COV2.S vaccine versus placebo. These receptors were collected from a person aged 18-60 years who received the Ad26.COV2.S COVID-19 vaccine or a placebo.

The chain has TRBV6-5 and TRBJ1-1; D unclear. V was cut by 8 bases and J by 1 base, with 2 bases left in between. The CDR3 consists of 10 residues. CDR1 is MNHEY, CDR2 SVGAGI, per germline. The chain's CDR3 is CASWNTEAFF. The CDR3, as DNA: TGTGCCAGCTGGAACACTGAAGCTTTCTTT.

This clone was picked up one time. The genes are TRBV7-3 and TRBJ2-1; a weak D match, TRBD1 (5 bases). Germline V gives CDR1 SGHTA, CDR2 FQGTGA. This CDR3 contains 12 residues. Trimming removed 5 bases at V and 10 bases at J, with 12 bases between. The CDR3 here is CASSLPPGEQFF. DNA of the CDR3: TGTGCCAGCAGCCTACCTCCAGGGGAGCAGTTCTTC.

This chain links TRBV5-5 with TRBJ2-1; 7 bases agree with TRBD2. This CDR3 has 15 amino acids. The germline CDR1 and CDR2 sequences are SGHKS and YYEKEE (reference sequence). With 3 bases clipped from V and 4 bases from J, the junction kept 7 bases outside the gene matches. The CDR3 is CASSWDSSGYNEQFF. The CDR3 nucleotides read TGTGCCAGCAGCTGGGACTCTAGCGGATACAATGAGCAGTTCTTC.

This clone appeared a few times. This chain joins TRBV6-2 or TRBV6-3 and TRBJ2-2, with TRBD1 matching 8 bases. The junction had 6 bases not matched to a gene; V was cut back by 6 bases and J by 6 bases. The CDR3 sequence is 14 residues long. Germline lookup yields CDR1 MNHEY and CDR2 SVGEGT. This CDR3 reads CASSHTGGSGELFF. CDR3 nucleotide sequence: TGTGCCAGCAGCCACACAGGGGGGTCCGGGGAGCTGTTTTTT.

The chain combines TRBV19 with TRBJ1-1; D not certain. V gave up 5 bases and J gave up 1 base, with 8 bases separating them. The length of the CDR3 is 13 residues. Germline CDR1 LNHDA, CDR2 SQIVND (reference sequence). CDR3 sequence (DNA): TGTGCCAGTAGTCAGTTTTCGAACACTGAAGCTTTCTTT. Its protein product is CASSQFSNTEAFF.

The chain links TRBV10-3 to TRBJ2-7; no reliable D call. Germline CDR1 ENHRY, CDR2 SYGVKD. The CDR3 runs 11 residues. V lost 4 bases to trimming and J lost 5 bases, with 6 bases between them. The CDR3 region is CAISGGNEQYV. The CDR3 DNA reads TGTGCCATCAGTGGGGGTAACGAGCAGTACGTC.

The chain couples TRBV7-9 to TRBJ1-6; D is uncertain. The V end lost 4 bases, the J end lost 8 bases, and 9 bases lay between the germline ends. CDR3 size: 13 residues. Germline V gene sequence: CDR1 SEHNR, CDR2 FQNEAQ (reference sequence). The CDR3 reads CASSSPRYSPLHF. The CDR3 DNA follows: TGTGCCAGCAGCTCCCCCAGGTATTCACCCCTCCACTTT.

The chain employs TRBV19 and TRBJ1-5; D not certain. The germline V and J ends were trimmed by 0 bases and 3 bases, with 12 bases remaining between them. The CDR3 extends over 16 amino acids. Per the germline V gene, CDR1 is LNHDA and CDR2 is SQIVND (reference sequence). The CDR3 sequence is CASSIDETHANQPQHF. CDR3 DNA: TGTGCCAGTAGTATAGATGAGACGCACGCCAATCAGCCCCAGCATTTT.

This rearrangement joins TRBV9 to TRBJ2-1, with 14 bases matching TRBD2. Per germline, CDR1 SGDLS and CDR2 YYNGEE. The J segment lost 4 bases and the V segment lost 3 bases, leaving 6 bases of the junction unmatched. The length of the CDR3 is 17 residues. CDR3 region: CASSAFRTSGGYNEQFF. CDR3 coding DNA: TGTGCCAGCAGCGCTTTTCGGACTAGCGGGGGGTACAATGAGCAGTTCTTC.

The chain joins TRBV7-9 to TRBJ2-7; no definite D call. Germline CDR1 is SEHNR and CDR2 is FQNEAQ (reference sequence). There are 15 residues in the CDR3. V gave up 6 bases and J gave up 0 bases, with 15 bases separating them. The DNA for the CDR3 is TGTGCCAGCAGAAGCGACATAGGACCCTCCTACGAGCAGTACTTC. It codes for CASRSDIGPSYEQYF.

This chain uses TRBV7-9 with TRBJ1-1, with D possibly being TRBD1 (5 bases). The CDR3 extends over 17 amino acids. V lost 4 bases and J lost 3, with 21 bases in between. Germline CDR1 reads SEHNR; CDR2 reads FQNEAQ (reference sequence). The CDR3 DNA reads TGTGCCAGCAGCTATCCTCCGGGGGGATTGGGGGACACTGAAGCTTTCTTT. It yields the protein CASSYPPGGLGDTEAFF.

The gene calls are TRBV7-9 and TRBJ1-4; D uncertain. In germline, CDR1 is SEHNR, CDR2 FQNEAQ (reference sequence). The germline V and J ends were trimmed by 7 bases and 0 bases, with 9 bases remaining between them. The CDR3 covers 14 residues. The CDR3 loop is CASTLGATNEKLFF. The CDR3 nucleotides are TGTGCCAGCACCCTGGGAGCAACTAATGAAAAACTGTTTTTT.

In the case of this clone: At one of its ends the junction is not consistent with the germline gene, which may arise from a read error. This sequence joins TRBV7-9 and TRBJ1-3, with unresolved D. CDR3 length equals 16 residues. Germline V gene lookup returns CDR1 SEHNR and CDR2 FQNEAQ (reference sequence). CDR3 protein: CASSLGGINHGDTIYF. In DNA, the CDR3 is TGTGCCAGCAGCTTAGGCGGCATTAACCATGGAGACACCATATATTTT.

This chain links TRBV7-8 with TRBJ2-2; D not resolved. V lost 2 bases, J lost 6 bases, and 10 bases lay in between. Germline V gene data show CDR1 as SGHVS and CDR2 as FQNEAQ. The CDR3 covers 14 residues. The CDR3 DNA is TGTGCCAGCAGCTTACGTCGGATAGCCGGGGAGCTGTTTTTT. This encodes CASSLRRIAGELFF.

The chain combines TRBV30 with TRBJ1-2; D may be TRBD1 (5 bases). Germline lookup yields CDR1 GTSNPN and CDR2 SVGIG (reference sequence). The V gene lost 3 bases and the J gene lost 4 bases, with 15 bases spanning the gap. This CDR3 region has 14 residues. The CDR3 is CAWSELQVGYGYTF. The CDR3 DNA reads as TGTGCCTGGAGCGAACTACAGGTCGGCTATGGCTACACCTTC.

Here the CDR3 DNA reads TGTGCCAGCAGCTTAGTAGCCGGGACAGGGGCCTACGAGCAGTACTTC. Protein sequence: CASSLVAGTGAYEQYF. The chain is built from TRBV7-8 and TRBJ2-7; 10 bases match TRBD1. The CDR3 length is 16 residues. From germline, CDR1 is SGHVS and CDR2 FQNEAQ. With V trimmed by 1 base and J by 2 bases, 5 bases remained unmatched.

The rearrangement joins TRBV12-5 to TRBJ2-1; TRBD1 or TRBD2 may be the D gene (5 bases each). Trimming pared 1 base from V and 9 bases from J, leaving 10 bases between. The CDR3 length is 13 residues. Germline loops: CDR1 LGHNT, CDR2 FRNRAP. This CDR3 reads CASGLGSGGEQFF. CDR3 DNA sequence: TGTGCTAGTGGTTTGGGGTCTGGGGGTGAGCAGTTCTTC.

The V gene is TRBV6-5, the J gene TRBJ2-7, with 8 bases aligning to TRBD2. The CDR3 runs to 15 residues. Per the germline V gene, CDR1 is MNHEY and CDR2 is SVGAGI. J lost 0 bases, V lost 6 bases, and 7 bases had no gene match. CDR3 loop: CASSPGGASSYEQYF. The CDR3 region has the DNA TGTGCCAGCAGCCCGGGAGGGGCCTCCTCCTACGAGCAGTACTTC.

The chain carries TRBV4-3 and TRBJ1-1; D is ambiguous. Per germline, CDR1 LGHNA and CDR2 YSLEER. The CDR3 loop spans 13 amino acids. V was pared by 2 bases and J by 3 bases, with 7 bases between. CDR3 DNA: TGCGCCAGCAGCCAATTAAGACACACTGAAGCTTTCTTT. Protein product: CASSQLRHTEAFF.

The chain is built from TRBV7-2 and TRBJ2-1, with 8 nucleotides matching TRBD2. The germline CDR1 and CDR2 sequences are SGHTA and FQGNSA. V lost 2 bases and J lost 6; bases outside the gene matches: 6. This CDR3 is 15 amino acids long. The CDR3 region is CASSLRARGANEQFF. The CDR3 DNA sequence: TGTGCCAGCAGCTTACGGGCGCGGGGGGCCAATGAGCAGTTCTTC.